What follows describes a single T cell receptor (beta chain). This clonotype was counted only a few times. Its recognized antigen is unknown. No clone much larger than this one lies a single base away; base qualities are absent. The data are from a study of T cell repertoires in cytomegalovirus infection (dated by TCRdb to about 2019). Background on the whole study: Donor HLA type was relevant to the analysis, as public TCR beta signatures indicated carriage of CMV infection together with the matching HLA type. Study-wide conclusions, independent of this receptor: In the ex vivo response, HLA-C-restricted CMV-specific TCR beta clonotypes were dominant, and in two of eight donors the single most frequent clonotype came from this HLA-C-restricted group. In both this cohort and an independent 352-donor cohort, the cumulative frequency of public TCR beta family members distinguished carriers of CMV infection plus the relevant HLA type.

The instrument given in TCRdb is Illumina HiSeq 1500. TCRdb reprocessed the public reads (quality trimming at Q25 with fastp, clone calling with MiXCR) and kept in-frame beta chains. Rows matching on CDR3 protein sequence are summarized as one entry with the most common DNA and genes. Across this sample there are about 310,000 distinct CDR3 sequences, with roughly a sixth seen only once. The ten largest clonotypes hold around 11% of the sample. The CDR3 measures 14 amino acids from cysteine to phenylalanine. Kept here is only the CDR3 DNA, which spans 42 bases and is read in frame from base 1. Here V drops 5 bases and J drops 4 bases, and the junction holds 8 bases not matched to any gene. For CDR1 and CDR2, the germline V gene (reference sequence) lists LNHNV and YYDKDF.

The sequence links TRBV15 to TRBJ2-7, with 7 bases in between that match TRBD2. The receptor was isolated from a human donor in good health (CMV status not recorded). Some clones in this sample may be carry-over from other donors' samples. The sequenced sample consisted of PBMCs. The CDR3 has the sequence CATSFFGEGYEQYF. The DNA sequence is TGTGCCACCAGCTTCTTCGGGGAGGGTTACGAGCAGTACTTC.